The source of this T cell receptor beta chain is a study of shared clonotypes between healthy human individuals (dated by TCRdb to the early 2020s). About the study as a whole: Three men and two women, aged 18 to 49 years, made up the cohort. Per donor, three plates each were used for CD4 naive and CD4 memory, two for CD8 naive, and one for CD8 memory. The study deeply sequenced blood TCR repertoires of several healthy adults to estimate repertoire size and the extent of clonotype sharing between individuals. To increase sequencing depth and limit assay-specific biases, TCR repertoire library preparation and sequencing were carried out by different laboratories using diverse techniques. Each donor's leukapheresis produced roughly between roughly 0.85 and 10 billion PBMCs.

V is clipped by 0 bases and J by 5 bases, and the sequence between their germline boundaries is 11 bases long. Taken from the germline V gene, the CDR1 and CDR2 loops are MGHRA and YSYEKL. The CDR3, from cysteine to phenylalanine, totals 14 residues. Of all the DNA, just the CDR3 is kept, 42 bases in frame from base 1. TCR CDR3 regions were amplified from genomic DNA by multiplex PCR using the deep immunoSEQ assay. Extracted genomic DNA from each cell subset was distributed evenly across all wells of several immunoSEQ 96-well plates, and each plate was treated as a replicate. For sorted subsets, each replicate PCR was loaded with around 200 ng genomic DNA, equivalent to about 30,000 T cell genomes. The purified libraries were quantified using a Qubit 3.0 fluorometer, sized with a Bioanalyzer 2100, and then quantified again using the KAPA Library Quantification kit. Each immunoSEQ 96-well plate was sequenced on its own single-read 150-cycle Illumina NextSeq 550 flow cell. Per the original workflow: Because the immunoSEQ output included only junctional sequences and no quality scores, the filtering could not be the same as the filtering used for full-length reads. Sequences were annotated with PyIR, a Python wrapper for IgBLAST v1.9, and V/J genes and CDR3 were assigned using IMGT germline references. Reads were filtered out if the reads had weak V/J assignments (E-value above 1e-6), no CDR3, stop codons, out-of-frame junctions, or ambiguous translated residues. V3J clonotypes were defined as sequences sharing the same inferred V gene, J gene, and CDR3 amino acid sequence. To compute the percentage overlap between repertoires, the number of shared unique clonotypes was divided by the size of the smaller repertoire. RTK rarefaction, the Chao1 estimator, and Recon v2.1 estimates of unobserved clonotypes were used to assess repertoire richness. Generation probabilities were computed with OLGA for all TCRbeta clonotypes obtained by the gDNA method from a few donors. TCRdb limited this immuneACCESS table to in-frame rearrangements with V and J called. A share of clones is missing; checked studies link under half to unresolved V genes, and the rest is unexplained. For V, J and clone size, that table is used; D and trimming come from the DNA. A total of some 2,000,000 clones appear in this sample, over 85% of them only once. 0.85% to 1.3% of the sample goes to the ten largest clones.

For the CD8 naive samples, CD45RO-negative cells were positively selected for CCR7, yielding a CD45RA+CCR7+ population from which TemRA cells were excluded. The donors were healthy, HIV-negative adults who had no recently reported acute infections or vaccinations. Every donor was a Caucasian adult living in Nashville, Tennessee, USA. Blood was obtained by leukapheresis, after which PBMCs were separated by Ficoll-Histopaque density gradient centrifugation and cryopreserved in liquid nitrogen vapor phase. Purity and quantity of every magnetically sorted T cell population were checked by analytical flow cytometry. Genomic DNA was isolated from each sorted fraction and quantified by UV absorbance on a Nanodrop 2000c. This clone has just one count. Its antigen target is currently unknown. Base qualities are missing; no much larger clone stands one base away. What the authors observed across the whole study: Compared with non-shared clonotypes, the clonotypes found in all four sorted-subset donors had higher generation probabilities. When four donors were compared, the shared fraction of clonotypes was around 5% for naive CD4, 3.5% to 4% for naive CD8, roughly 2.5% for memory CD4, and 0.35% to 0.4% for memory CD8. Larger estimated clonotype richness was generally found for naive subsets than for memory subsets. The small number of donors limited the genetic and exposure-history diversity represented. Incomplete sequencing was indicated by rarefaction of sorted-subset datasets, despite the large sequencing depth. Pairwise subsampling led to the expectation that sequencing depth would affect the degree of clonotype sharing among donors. Only blood was sampled, and tissue TCR repertoires likely differ from those in blood.

Material for sequencing was naive CD8+ T cells sorted from blood. Taken with the paper, the label for cell subset or site translates to: CD45RA+CCR7+. The sequence is built from TRBV4-1 and TRBJ2-7; a tentative D call is TRBD2 (6 bases match). The clonotype comes from a man between 18 and 35 years old in good health. The DNA sequence is as follows: TGCGCCAGCAGCCAAGAGCCGACTAGTGACGAGCAGTACTTC. It codes for CASSQEPTSDEQYF.